This TCR beta chain emerged from a study of human T cells and chemical hapten exposure. Overall study context: Patches with 0.01% DPC went on the upper back, and the tests were read at 6 days.

The CDR3 has 14 residues. V lost 7 bases and J 0 bases, leaving 12 bases between the germline ends. This sample's time point: pre-sensitization, week 0. Treatment denoted: therapeutic diphenylcyclopropenone sensitization with weekly scalp DPC. As the library was built, unique molecular identifiers were attached to individual cDNA molecules. As handled by the study authors: From about 22,000 to 700,000 TCRs were found per sample, with a median of about 96,000. MiXCR, run by TCRdb on the RACE reads, gives a single entry per CDR3 protein. These V and J calls originate from TCRdb's pipeline instead of the authors' own analysis. The sample has some 250,000 distinct CDR3 sequences; 7.5% to 8% are singletons.

This sequence joins TRBV12-3 or TRBV12-4 and TRBJ1-1, with a weak D call TRBD1 (5 bases). The clonotype comes from a man between 18 and 35 years old with alopecia areata. Some clones in this sample may be carry-over from other donors' samples. The starting material was whole blood, obtained in connection with sensitization to the hapten diphenylcyclopropenone (DPC). In DNA form, the CDR3 reads TGTGCCAGCACCATGACAGATATGAACACTGAAGCTTTCTTT. This translates into CASTMTDMNTEAFF.